The entry that follows covers one T cell receptor (beta chain) sequence. As yet, its antigen is unknown. 60 Vbeta and 13 Jbeta primers were used in PCR. The table came from immunoSEQ multiplex PCR; TCRdb's copy has only in-frame clones and leaves some out. The sample lists 150,000 or so clones, less than 80% occurring once. J gave up 6 bases and V 1 base, and 8 bases lay outside the gene matches. This CDR3 has 18 amino acids. Germline V lookup: CDR1 LGHNA, CDR2 YSLEER. These data are taken from a study of cytomegalovirus exposure and HLA in healthy donors. Study information: An earlier analysis found around 120 million unique TCR beta sequences from roughly 170 million T cells. Notes on the study in general: The study flagged some 170 TCR beta chains as cytomegalovirus-associated.

The sequenced sample was PBMCs. This sequence originates from a female donor in good health and CMV-seronegative. The chain employs TRBV4-3 and TRBJ2-4, with TRBD2 matching 14 bases. CDR3 sequence (DNA): TGCGCCAGCAGCCAAGCAACTCGGACTAGCGGGGGGATAAACATTCAGTACTTC. Translating gives CASSQATRTSGGINIQYF.